This T cell receptor beta chain was documented in a study of cytomegalovirus exposure and HLA in healthy donors. At the level of the study: Around 85 million unique TCR sequences came from HLA-typed donors in an early release. General study points: According to reports, the classifier identified cytomegalovirus status with high specificity and sensitivity. The authors enumerated over 150 TCR beta chains as linked to cytomegalovirus.

Each donor was nominally healthy when sampled (though unrecorded immune exposures were likely). 60 Vbeta and 13 Jbeta primers were used in PCR. The assay was immunoSEQ multiplex PCR, and TCRdb's table has in-frame clones only and misses some. The repertoire holds roughly 90,000 clones, with 82% as singletons. A word on this clone: Its target is not known.

The source of this sequence is a young man in good health and CMV-seropositive. The sample consisted of PBMCs.

The CDR3 DNA sequence: TGTGCCAGCAGTTACCTAGCGGGAGGGCCAGTAGATACGCAGTATTTT. Translated: CASSYLAGGPVDTQYF. The chain combines TRBV6-6 with TRBJ2-3, with 12 bases lining up with TRBD2. Germline V gene lookup returns CDR1 MNHNY and CDR2 SVGAGI (reference sequence). The CDR3 has 16 residues. V was clipped by 2 bases and J by 5 bases; unmatched bases: 5.